This is a list of T cell receptor beta chains from one sample in a study of cytomegalovirus exposure and HLA in healthy donors. Sequencing was performed with immunoSEQ multiplex PCR; in TCRdb, only in-frame clones are kept and a portion is missing. The sample comprises approximately 150,000 clones, roughly 80% of which are singletons, and approximately 4.2% rests with the top ten. Sequenced: PBMCs. The receptors come from a woman aged 40 to 50 in good health and CMV-seropositive. Each CDR3 is given with its conserved first and last residue. A D gene is named only where the DNA matches it firmly. Clone size is given for some rows only: seen once, a few or many times, or a class if the clone is expanded.

D gene | CDR3 length | clone size | J gene | V gene | CDR3 protein | CDR3 DNA
TRBD1 | 11 | . | TRBJ1-2 | TRBV6-5 | CAIGTVYGYTF | TGTGCCATTGGGACAGTCTATGGCTACACCTTC
TRBD2 | 14 | . | TRBJ2-7 | TRBV9 | CASSVASGGYGQYF | TGTGCCAGCAGCGTAGCTAGCGGGGGCTACGGGCAGTACTTC
. | 15 | . | TRBJ2-1 | TRBV29-1 | CSVDGGLSSYNEQFF | TGCAGCGTTGACGGAGGGCTGAGCTCCTACAATGAGCAGTTCTTC
. | 15 | few | TRBJ1-1 | TRBV19 | CASSGSGALNTEAFF | TGTGCCAGTAGTGGATCTGGGGCGTTGAACACTGAAGCTTTCTTT
TRBD2 | 16 | . | TRBJ2-1 | TRBV19 | CASSIGTGGSYNEQFF | TGTGCCAGTAGTATAGGCACGGGAGGGTCCTACAATGAGCAGTTCTTC
. | 13 | . | TRBJ1-1 | TRBV5-6 | CASTSGTNTEAFF | TGTGCCAGCACCTCAGGCACGAACACTGAAGCTTTCTTT
. | 14 | few | TRBJ2-1 | TRBV7-9 | CASSLEGGNSEQFF | TGTGCCAGCAGCTTAGAGGGAGGAAACAGTGAGCAGTTCTTC
TRBD2 | 17 | once | TRBJ2-7 | TRBV2 | CASRTKGLAGVWNEQYF | TGTGCCAGCAGAACCAAGGGACTAGCGGGAGTATGGAACGAGCAGTACTTC
TRBD1 | 17 | . | TRBJ1-5 | TRBV4-3 | CASSQEGGQGRNQPQHF | TGCGCCAGCAGCCAAGAAGGGGGACAGGGTAGAAATCAGCCCCAGCATTTT
TRBD2 | 15 | . | TRBJ2-1 | TRBV5-4 | CASSRGLAVSDEQFF | TGTGCCAGCAGCCGGGGACTAGCGGTCTCAGATGAGCAGTTCTTC
TRBD1 | 13 | . | TRBJ2-3 | TRBV7-3 | CASSLGGADTQYF | TGTGCCAGCAGTCTAGGGGGCGCAGATACGCAGTATTTT
. | 13 | . | TRBJ2-5 | TRBV9 | CASSVDHRGTQYF | TGTGCCAGCAGCGTAGACCACCGAGGGACCCAGTACTTC
. | 13 | . | TRBJ1-2 | TRBV5-5 | CASSLGGMGGYTF | TGTGCCAGCAGCTTGGGCGGGATGGGTGGCTACACCTTC
. | 16 | few | TRBJ1-3 | TRBV5-1 | CASSQSTDISGNTIYF | TGCGCCAGCAGCCAGTCGACGGACATCTCTGGAAACACCATATATTTT
TRBD2 | 16 | . | TRBJ2-7 | TRBV7-9 | CASSFSTSGSSYEQYF | TGTGCCAGCAGCTTTAGCACTAGCGGGTCCTCCTACGAGCAGTACTTC
TRBD1 | 14 | . | TRBJ2-7 | TRBV9 | CASSPRDRAYEQYF | TGTGCCAGCAGCCCCCGGGACAGGGCCTACGAGCAGTACTTC
TRBD1 | 15 | few | TRBJ2-7 | TRBV11-2 | CASSSTGTGNYEQYF | TGTGCCAGCAGCTCCACCGGGACAGGGAACTACGAGCAGTACTTC
TRBD1 | 15 | . | TRBJ2-7 | TRBV28 | CASSQDRGPSSEQYF | TGTGCCAGCAGTCAGGACAGGGGGCCTTCTTCCGAGCAGTACTTC
. | 15 | . | TRBJ2-1 | TRBV10-2 | CASTPGLSSYNEQFF | TGCGCCAGCACTCCGGGACTTAGCTCCTACAATGAGCAGTTCTTC
. | 16 | . | TRBJ2-1 | TRBV30 | CAWSVQWDSLFNEQFF | TGTGCCTGGAGCGTCCAGTGGGACTCTCTTTTCAATGAGCAGTTCTTC